The 9 T cell receptor beta chains listed next were all sequenced from one sample in a study of blood T cell repertoires in COVID-19. The protocol was immunoSEQ multiplex PCR, while the TCRdb copy is restricted to in-frame clones and leaves out a portion. The table includes around 700,000 clones, about 90% detected once. Input material: peripheral blood. Source of these receptors: a woman under 30 with acute or convalescent COVID-19.

CDR3 nucleotides: TGTGCCAGCAGCCCTCACACCGGGGAGCTGTTTTTT. Its translation is CASSPHTGELFF. The chain uses TRBV21-1 and TRBJ2-2; the D segment call TRBD2 is taken from the table without a DNA check. TRBV21-1 is reported as a pseudogene. The CDR3 runs 12 residues.

The chain carries TRBV6-5 and TRBJ1-2; D remains unclear. Germline V gene sequence: CDR1 MNHEY, CDR2 SVGAGI. The CDR3 runs to 14 residues. Between the trimmed V and J ends, which lost 0 bases and 2 bases, there was a span of 7 bases. The CDR3 bases are TGTGCCAGCAGTTACTCCTGGGAGAACTATGGCTACACCTTC. Translated: CASSYSWENYGYTF.

V gene TRBV6-5 combines with J gene TRBJ1-3; TRBD1 agrees at 7 bases. The CDR3 has 14 residues. Germline-derived CDR1 and CDR2 are MNHEY and SVGAGI. V lost 8 bases, J lost 3 bases, and 7 bases stayed unmatched. The CDR3 DNA sequence: TGTGCCAGCCGTTTTACAGGGGATGGAAACACCATATATTTT. It encodes CASRFTGDGNTIYF.

The rearrangement uses TRBV29-1 and TRBJ2-2; the match to TRBD2 covers 8 bases. CDR3 length: 15 amino acids. Germline V gene sequence: CDR1 SQVTM, CDR2 ANQGSEA. The junction had 4 bases not matched to a gene; V was cut back by 1 base and J by 3 bases. The CDR3 DNA reads as TGCAGCGTTGAAGGAAGCGGGGGCTACACCGGGGAGCTGTTTTTT. It specifies CSVEGSGGYTGELFF.

The chain links TRBV7-2 to TRBJ1-2; TRBD1 agrees at 9 bases. Germline trimming cut 5 bases from V and 5 bases from J; bases unmatched to any gene: 9. The length of the CDR3 is 15 residues. From germline, CDR1 is SGHTA and CDR2 FQGNSA. The CDR3 DNA reads TGTGCCAGCAGCGTGAACCGGGACAGGGTTTATGGCTACACCTTC. This gives the protein CASSVNRDRVYGYTF.

This clone has only a few counts. The chain links TRBV6-5 to TRBJ2-7; D remains unclear. Trimming left V 0 bases short and J 4 bases short, with 10 bases between. The CDR3 runs to 14 residues. Germline V gene lookup returns CDR1 MNHEY and CDR2 SVGAGI. The CDR3 reads CASSYSSPRYEQYF. The DNA for the CDR3 is TGTGCCAGCAGTTACTCGAGCCCGAGGTACGAGCAGTACTTC.

This rearrangement joins TRBV3-1 (or the pseudogene TRBV3-2) to TRBJ2-3; 8 bases line up with TRBD2. Looked up from germline, CDR1 is LGHDT and CDR2 is YNNKEL (reference sequence). Trimming removed 0 bases from V and 7 bases from J; junction bases left unmatched: 9. This CDR3 is 16 amino acids long. CDR3 in DNA: TGTGCCAGCAGCCAAGATAGGGTAGCGGGGAAAAATACGCAGTATTTT. It translates to CASSQDRVAGKNTQYF.

This clone occurred once. The V gene is TRBV7-2, the J gene TRBJ2-1, with 9 bases aligning to TRBD1. The length of the CDR3 is 16 residues. Trimming took 3 bases from V and 3 from J; bases not matched to a gene: 6. Germline V CDR1 and CDR2: SGHTA, FQGNSA. Here the CDR3 DNA reads TGTGCCAGCAGCTTTGGGGGGACAGGGTACTACAATGAGCAGTTCTTC. This sequence encodes CASSFGGTGYYNEQFF.

This sequence joins TRBV6-5 and TRBJ1-1; 7 nucleotides line up with TRBD1. CDR3 length equals 14 residues. Trimming cost V 6 bases and J 4 bases; bases outside gene matches: 8. CDR1 is MNHEY, CDR2 SVGAGI, per germline. CDR3 DNA: TGTGCCAGCAGGGGCGACAGGGCCGCCACTGAAGCTTTCTTT. Protein: CASRGDRAATEAFF.